This T cell receptor (beta chain) is drawn from a study of a mutant IDH1 vaccine in newly diagnosed glioma. Study background: First vaccine doses came 4-6 weeks after radiotherapy alone, or with temozolomide cycles. Before enrollment, the patients had been treated with radiotherapy alone, temozolomide alone, or both together. Most of them had received both.

CDR3 size: 13 residues. V gave up 3 bases and J gave up 1 base, with 6 bases separating them. Germline lookup yields CDR1 MDHEN and CDR2 SYDVKM. Time point noted: week 35, safety follow-up. A single vaccine dose contained 300 ug of mutant IDH1 20-mer peptide, and topical imiquimod was used with it. The study gave patients eight vaccinations in weeks 1, 3, 5, 7, 11, 15, 19, 23. Each astrocytoma in the donors was new, WHO grade 3 or 4, IDH1-mutant and ATRX-lost. In the case of this clone: Its antigen remains unidentified.

Assay: immunoSEQ multiplex PCR; the TCRdb copy retains only in-frame clones and omits some. There are 26,000 or so clones in the sample; around 78% occur only once, and about 33% lies in the top ten. Specimen: PBMCs, collected from a glioma patient whose treatment included an IDH1 peptide vaccine. The origin of this receptor is a young man with glioma. The V and J genes are TRBV28 and TRBJ1-2, with a weak D call TRBD1 (5 bases). This CDR3 is CASSFQGNYGYTF. In DNA, the CDR3 is TGTGCCAGCAGTTTCCAGGGTAACTATGGCTACACCTTC.